This T cell receptor beta chain was retrieved from a study of blood T cells in healthy people across ages. A sample-barcoded 5' primer and a J-beta primer mix were used in a second PCR of roughly 7 to 11 cycles. TCRdb ran MiXCR on the 5' RACE reads and lists one entry per CDR3 protein. The sample lists 500,000 to 700,000 distinct CDR3 sequences, about 30% occurring once. This clonotype was counted a few times. Its antigen is unknown. Study results and caveats: Per million T cells, the diversity of TCR beta decreased roughly linearly as age advanced.

Samples each yielded at least 5 micrograms of total RNA. The clonotype was recovered from an elderly woman in good health. Material for sequencing was blood.

CDR3 nucleotides: TGTGCCAGCAGCAGGGGGGGAACAGGGGGCAGTGGCTACACCTTC. As protein: CASSRGGTGGSGYTF. This sequence joins TRBV6-5 and TRBJ1-2, with TRBD1 matching over 9 bases. This CDR3 has 15 residues. J lost 7 bases, V lost 6 bases, and 12 bases had no gene match. Germline V lookup: CDR1 MNHEY, CDR2 SVGAGI.